This TCR beta chain was captured by sequencing in a study of cytomegalovirus exposure and HLA in healthy donors. Study in general: The same platform as the approximately 640 first-cohort repertoires was used for the 120 or so validation repertoires, a later analysis reported.

A note on this clone: Its cognate antigen is unknown.

Sequencing used immunoSEQ multiplex PCR; TCRdb keeps in-frame clones, though not all of them. The sample lists about 260,000 clones, roughly 88% occurring once. V was clipped by 4 bases and J by 7 bases; unmatched bases: 8. Per germline, CDR1 MNHEY and CDR2 SMNVEV (reference sequence). The CDR3 has 16 residues. Study-level findings and limits: As was reported, the classifier diagnosed cytomegalovirus status with high specificity and sensitivity.

The chain links TRBV27 to TRBJ2-1; 12 positions match TRBD2. The TCR was taken from a woman aged 30 to 39 in good health and CMV-seronegative. Sequenced material: PBMCs. As DNA, the CDR3 is TGTGCCAGCAGTTACCATCAGACTAGCGGGAGTAATGAGCAGTTCTTC. Translated, it gives CASSYHQTSGSNEQFF.